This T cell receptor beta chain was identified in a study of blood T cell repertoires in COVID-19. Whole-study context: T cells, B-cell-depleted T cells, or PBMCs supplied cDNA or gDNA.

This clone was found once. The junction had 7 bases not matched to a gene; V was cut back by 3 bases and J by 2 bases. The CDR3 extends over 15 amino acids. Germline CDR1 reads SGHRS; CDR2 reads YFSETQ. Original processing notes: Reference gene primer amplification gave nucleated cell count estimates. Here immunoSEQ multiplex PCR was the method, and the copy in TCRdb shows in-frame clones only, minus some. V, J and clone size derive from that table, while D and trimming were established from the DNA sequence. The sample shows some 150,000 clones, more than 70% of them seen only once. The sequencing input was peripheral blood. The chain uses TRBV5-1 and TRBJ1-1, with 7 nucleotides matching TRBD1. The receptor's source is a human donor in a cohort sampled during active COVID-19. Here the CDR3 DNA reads TGCGCCAGCAGCTGGTTGACAGGGTCAAACACTGAAGCTTTCTTT. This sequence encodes CASSWLTGSNTEAFF.